Following are 16 T cell receptor beta chains from one sample sequenced in a study of PD-1 blockade in classical Hodgkin lymphoma. The time point was: cycle 4 day 1 (C4D1), after more than five weeks of nivolumab. No patient escaped relapse after autologous stem cell transplantation, and brentuximab vedotin exposure varied. Repertoires were generated with immunoSEQ multiplex PCR, while TCRdb's copy carries only in-frame clones and drops some. The sample shows 21,000 or so clones, roughly 88% of them seen only once. The sequences come from peripheral blood mononuclear cells (PBMCs), collected before the fourth cycle of nivolumab. All receptors derive from a human donor with classical Hodgkin lymphoma.

CDR3 sequence reads: CASSLDRAYEQYF. DNA for the CDR3: TGTGCCAGCAGCCTGGACAGGGCCTACGAGCAGTACTTC. V gene TRBV28 combines with J gene TRBJ2-7, with 8 bases aligning to TRBD1. Germline V lookup: CDR1 MDHEN, CDR2 SYDVKM. The V segment lost 6 bases and the J segment 2 bases; nucleotides outside the gene matches: 3. This CDR3 region has 13 residues.

V gene TRBV6-6 combines with J gene TRBJ2-7; 7 nucleotides line up with TRBD1. In germline, CDR1 is MNHNY, CDR2 SVGAGI (reference sequence). The J segment lost 7 bases and the V segment lost 2 bases, leaving 11 bases of the junction unmatched. The CDR3 consists of 15 residues. DNA for the CDR3: TGTGCCAGCAGTTACAGGTTTGACAGGGTTGAAGAGCAGTACTTC. Translated, it gives CASSYRFDRVEEQYF.

This clone was observed a few times. The CDR3 DNA reads TGCGCCAGCAGCTTGCCAGGGACGGAAAACATTCAGTACTTC. The encoded protein is CASSLPGTENIQYF. J is TRBJ2-4 and V is TRBV5-1, with D perhaps TRBD1 or TRBD2 (5 bases each). Germline V gives CDR1 SGHRS, CDR2 YFSETQ. V was cut by 1 base and J by 5 bases, with 10 bases left in between. The CDR3 consists of 14 residues.

The genes are TRBV30 and TRBJ2-2, with D perhaps matching TRBD2 (5 bases). The CDR3 is 13 residues long. Germline CDR1 reads GTSNPN; CDR2 reads SVGIG (reference sequence). V was clipped by 3 bases and J by 7 bases, with 12 bases between them. Written as DNA, the CDR3 is TGTGCCTGGAGCAATTATGGAGGCGGGGAGCTGTTTTTT. Its translation is CAWSNYGGGELFF. The full variable domain, in which reference TRBV30 and TRBJ2-2 provide the parts outside the CDR3, is SQTIHQWPATLVQPVGSPLSLECTVEGTSNPNLYWYRQAAGRGLQLLFYSVGIGQISSEVPQNLSASRPQDRQFILSSKKLLLSDSGFYLCAWSNYGGGELFFGEGSRLTVL.

This clone showed up just once. J is TRBJ2-2 and V is TRBV7-6, with D possibly matching TRBD1 (5 bases). This CDR3 is 16 amino acids long. CDR1 and CDR2 (germline): SGHVS, FNYEAQ. Trimming removed 4 bases from V and 3 bases from J, with 15 bases in between. The CDR3 bases are TGTGCCAGCAGCTCCGTCCAGGGTGGTTACACCGGGGAGCTGTTTTTT. This translates into CASSSVQGGYTGELFF.

The chain uses TRBV6-1 and TRBJ2-1; 8 bases line up with TRBD2. The CDR3 sequence is 16 residues long. Per germline, CDR1 MNHNS and CDR2 SASEGT. V lost 4 bases, J lost 0 bases, and 5 bases stayed unmatched. CDR3 sequence: CASSGLALSSYNEQFF. In DNA, the CDR3 is TGTGCCAGCAGTGGACTAGCGCTTAGCTCCTACAATGAGCAGTTCTTC.

This chain connects TRBV4-1 to TRBJ2-1; the match to TRBD2 covers 10 bases. Trimming took 4 bases from V and 6 from J; bases not matched to a gene: 6. The CDR3 covers 15 residues. Germline-derived CDR1 and CDR2 are MGHRA and YSYEKL. The CDR3 loop is CASSLSSGGLNEQFF. DNA for the CDR3: TGCGCCAGCAGCCTATCTAGCGGGGGCCTCAATGAGCAGTTCTTC.

V and J are TRBV15 and TRBJ2-3; D not resolved. CDR1 and CDR2 from the germline V gene are LNHNV and YYDKDF (reference sequence). With 0 bases removed from V and 4 bases from J, the gap between germline ends came to 5 bases. CDR3 length: 13 residues. CDR3 sequence (DNA): TGTGCCACCAGCAGAGATTTGCCAGATACGCAGTATTTT. Its translation: CATSRDLPDTQYF.

The chain has TRBV18 and TRBJ1-5, with TRBD1 as a possible D gene (6 bases). The V gene's germline CDR1 is KGHSH and CDR2 LQKENI. The length of the CDR3 is 15 residues. V was clipped by 5 bases and J by 8 bases, with 19 bases between them. This chain's CDR3 is CASSNGRGTEEPQHF. In nucleotides, the CDR3 is TGTGCCAGCTCAAATGGTAGGGGGACGGAGGAGCCCCAGCATTTT.

CDR3 sequence (DNA): TGTGCCAGTAGGTTACAGGGTGACGGTCAGCCCCAGCATTTT. It codes for CASRLQGDGQPQHF. The chain joins TRBV19 to TRBJ1-5, with D maybe TRBD1 (6 bases). V gave up 6 bases and J gave up 6 bases, with 15 bases separating them. CDR1 is LNHDA, CDR2 SQIVND, per germline (reference sequence). The CDR3 runs 14 residues.

The CDR3 nucleotides read TGTGCCAGCAGCTTAACCCGACCTCCCTACGAGCAGTACTTC. Its protein product is CASSLTRPPYEQYF. V and J are TRBV7-9 and TRBJ2-7, with D uncertain. The CDR3 consists of 14 residues. Germline lookup yields CDR1 SEHNR and CDR2 FQNEAQ (reference sequence). Trimming removed 2 bases from V and 2 bases from J, with 10 bases in between.

In DNA form, the CDR3 reads TGTGCCAGCAGTTCACGGACAGGGATGGGCAATGAGCAGTTCTTC. Encoded protein: CASSSRTGMGNEQFF. This chain joins TRBV27 and TRBJ2-1; TRBD1 agrees at 8 bases. Trimming cost V 4 bases and J 6 bases; bases outside gene matches: 8. CDR1 and CDR2 from the germline V gene are MNHEY and SMNVEV (reference sequence). The CDR3 contains 15 residues.

This sequence joins TRBV15 and TRBJ2-5; no definite D call. This CDR3 spans 15 amino acids. V was shortened by 0 bases and J by 1 base, with 9 bases between the two germline ends. CDR1 is LNHNV and CDR2 is YYDKDF in the germline V gene (reference sequence). The CDR3 sequence is CATSRERSRQETQYF. The CDR3 region has the DNA TGTGCCACCAGCAGAGAGCGGAGCCGCCAAGAGACCCAGTACTTC.

In this sample, this clone turned up once. This rearrangement joins TRBV10-2 to TRBJ1-5; no definite D call. The CDR3 is 15 residues long. V was pared by 3 bases and J by 7 bases, with 16 bases between. Germline CDR1 and CDR2: WSHSY and SAAADI. CDR3 in amino acids: CASSDPGRINQPQHF. The CDR3 DNA follows: TGCGCCAGCAGTGACCCCGGACGGATTAACCAGCCCCAGCATTTT.

This chain joins TRBV27 and TRBJ2-6, with D maybe TRBD1 (6 bases). This CDR3 region has 15 residues. Germline V gives CDR1 MNHEY, CDR2 SMNVEV (reference sequence). Trimming cost V 10 bases and J 0 bases, with 13 bases left between them. This chain's CDR3 is CATRTAFSGANVLTF. The CDR3 DNA sequence: TGTGCCACGAGGACAGCTTTCTCTGGGGCCAACGTCCTGACTTTC.

This chain uses TRBV5-1 with TRBJ2-5; the D call may be TRBD1 or TRBD2 (6 bases each). The end of the DNA aligns better with TRBJ2-7, so the J call may be wrong. The CDR3 consists of 16 residues. Germline lookup yields CDR1 SGHRS and CDR2 YFSETQ. Here the CDR3 reads CASSLRGAGGSYEQYF. DNA for the CDR3: TGCGCCAGCAGCTTAAGGGGGGCCGGGGGCTCCTACGAGCAGTACTTC.